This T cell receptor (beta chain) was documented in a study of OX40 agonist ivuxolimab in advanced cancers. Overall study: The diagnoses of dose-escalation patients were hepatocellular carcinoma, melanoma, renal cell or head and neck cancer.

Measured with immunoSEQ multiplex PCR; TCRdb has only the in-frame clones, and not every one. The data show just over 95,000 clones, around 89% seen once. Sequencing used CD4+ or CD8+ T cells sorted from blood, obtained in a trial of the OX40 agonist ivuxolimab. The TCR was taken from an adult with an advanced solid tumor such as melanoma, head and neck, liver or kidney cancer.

The CDR3 nucleotides read TGTGCCAGCAGTTCCCCGGGACAGGGAGGAGATGGCTACACCTTC. This sequence encodes CASSSPGQGGDGYTF. V usage is TRBV28 and J usage is TRBJ1-2; 9 positions match TRBD1. Per the germline V gene, CDR1 is MDHEN and CDR2 is SYDVKM. The CDR3 consists of 15 residues. The trim removed 4 bases at V and 6 bases at J, leaving 9 bases unmatched.